The clone carrying this T cell receptor beta chain has just a few counts. This CDR3 has 13 residues. V was shortened by 2 bases and J by 9 bases, with 11 bases between the two germline ends. Germline loops: CDR1 LNHDA, CDR2 SQIVND (reference sequence). Repertoires were generated with immunoSEQ multiplex PCR, while TCRdb's copy carries only in-frame clones and drops some. The data show 30,000 to 40,000 clones, with over 75% seen just once and approximately 38% held by the top ten. These data belong to a study of T cells in tumors after PD-1 blockade. Study background: Each patient got pembrolizumab 200 mg every 3 weeks or cemiplimab 350 mg every 2 weeks. Some patients also took daily vismodegib 150 mg during anti-PD-1 treatment.

The chain employs TRBV19 and TRBJ2-1; TRBD1 might be the D (5 bases). The sequence was collected from a human donor with basal cell carcinoma. Sequencing was performed on PBMCs, taken before anti-PD-1 treatment. In nucleotides, the CDR3 is TGTGCCAGTAGTATACAGGGTAAGGGTGAGCAGTTCTTC. Translation: CASSIQGKGEQFF.